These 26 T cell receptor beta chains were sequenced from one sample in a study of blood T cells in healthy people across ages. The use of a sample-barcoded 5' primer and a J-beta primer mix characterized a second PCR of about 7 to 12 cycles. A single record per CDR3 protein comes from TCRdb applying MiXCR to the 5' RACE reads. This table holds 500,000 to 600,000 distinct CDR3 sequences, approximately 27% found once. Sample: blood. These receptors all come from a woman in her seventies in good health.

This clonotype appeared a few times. The CDR3 sequence: CASSYAGGGSETQYF. In nucleotides, the CDR3 is TGTGCCAGCAGTTACGCCGGCGGGGGATCTGAGACCCAGTACTTC. This rearrangement joins TRBV6-6 to TRBJ2-5, with 7 bases that match TRBD2. CDR3 size: 15 residues. The V gene's germline CDR1 is MNHNY and CDR2 SVGAGI (reference sequence). Unmatched junction bases numbered 8, after V lost 2 bases and J lost 5 bases.

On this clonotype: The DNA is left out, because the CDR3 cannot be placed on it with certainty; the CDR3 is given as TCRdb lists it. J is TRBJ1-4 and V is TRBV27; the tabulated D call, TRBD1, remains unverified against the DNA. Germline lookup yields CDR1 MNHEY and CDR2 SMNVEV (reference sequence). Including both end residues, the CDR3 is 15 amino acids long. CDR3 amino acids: CASSSSSGFNEKLFF.

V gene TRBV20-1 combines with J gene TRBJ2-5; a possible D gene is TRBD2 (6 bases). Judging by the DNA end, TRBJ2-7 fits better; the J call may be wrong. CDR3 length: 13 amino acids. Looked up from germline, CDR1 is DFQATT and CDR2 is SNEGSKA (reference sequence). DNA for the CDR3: TGCAGTGCCTCGCGGGGTAGCGCCTACGAGCAGTACTTC. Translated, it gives CSASRGSAYEQYF.

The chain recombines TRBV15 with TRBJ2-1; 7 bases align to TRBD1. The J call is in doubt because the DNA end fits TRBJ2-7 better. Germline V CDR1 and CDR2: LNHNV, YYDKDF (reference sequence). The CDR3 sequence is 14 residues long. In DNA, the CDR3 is TGTGCCACCTCCCCGGGACAGTCTCACTACGAGCAGTACTTC. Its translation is CATSPGQSHYEQYF.

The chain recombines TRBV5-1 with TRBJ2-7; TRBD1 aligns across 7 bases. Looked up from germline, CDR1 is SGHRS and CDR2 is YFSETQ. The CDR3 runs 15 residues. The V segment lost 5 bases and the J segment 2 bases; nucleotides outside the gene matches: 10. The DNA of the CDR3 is TGCGCCAGCAGATCGCTTCCGGGACAGACCTACGAGCAGTACTTC. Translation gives CASRSLPGQTYEQYF.

Here the CDR3 DNA reads TGTGCCAGCAGTGCCAGCGGGGGTAAGGGAGAGACCCAGTACTTC. Its translation is CASSASGGKGETQYF. The chain links TRBV6-4 to TRBJ2-5; TRBD2 aligns across 8 bases. The CDR3 spans 15 residues. V trimming: 4 bases; J trimming: 4 bases; junction bases outside the gene matches: 8. Germline lookup yields CDR1 MRHNA and CDR2 SNTAGT.

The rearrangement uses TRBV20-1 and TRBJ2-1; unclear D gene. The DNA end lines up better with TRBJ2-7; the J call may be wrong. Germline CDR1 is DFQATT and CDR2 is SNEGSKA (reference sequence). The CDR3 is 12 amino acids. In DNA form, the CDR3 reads TGCAGTGCTAGTGACGGCAACTACGAGCAGTACTTC. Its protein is CSASDGNYEQYF.

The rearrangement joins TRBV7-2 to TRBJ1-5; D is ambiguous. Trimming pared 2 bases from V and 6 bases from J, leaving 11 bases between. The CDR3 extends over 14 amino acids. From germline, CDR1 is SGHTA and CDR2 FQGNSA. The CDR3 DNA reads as TGTGCCAGCAGCTTATTAGACGCCAGTCAGCCCCAGCATTTT. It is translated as CASSLLDASQPQHF. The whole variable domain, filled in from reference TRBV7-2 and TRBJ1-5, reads GAGVSQSPSNKVTEKGKDVELRCDPISGHTALYWYRQSLGQGLEFLIYFQGNSAPDKSGLPSDRFSAERTGGSVSTLTIQRTQQEDSAVYLCASSLLDASQPQHFGDGTRLSIL.

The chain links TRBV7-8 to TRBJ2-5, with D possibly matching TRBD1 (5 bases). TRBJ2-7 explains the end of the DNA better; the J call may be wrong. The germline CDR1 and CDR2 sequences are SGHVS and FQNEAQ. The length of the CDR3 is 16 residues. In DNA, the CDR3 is TGTGCCAGCAGCTTAAGTTTGGGGCGACTCTCCTACGAGCAGTACTTC. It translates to CASSLSLGRLSYEQYF.

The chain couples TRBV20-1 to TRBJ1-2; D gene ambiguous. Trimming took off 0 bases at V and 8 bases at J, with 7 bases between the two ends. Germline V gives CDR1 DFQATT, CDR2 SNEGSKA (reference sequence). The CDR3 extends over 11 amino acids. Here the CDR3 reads CSAREGRGYTF. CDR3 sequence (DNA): TGCAGTGCTAGAGAGGGCCGAGGCTACACCTTC.

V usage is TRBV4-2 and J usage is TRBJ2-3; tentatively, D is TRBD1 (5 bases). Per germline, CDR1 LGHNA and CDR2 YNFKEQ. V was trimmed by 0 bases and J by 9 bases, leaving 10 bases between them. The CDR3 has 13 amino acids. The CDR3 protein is CASSQDRGQTQYF. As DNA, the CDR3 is TGTGCCAGCAGCCAAGACAGAGGACAAACGCAGTATTTT.

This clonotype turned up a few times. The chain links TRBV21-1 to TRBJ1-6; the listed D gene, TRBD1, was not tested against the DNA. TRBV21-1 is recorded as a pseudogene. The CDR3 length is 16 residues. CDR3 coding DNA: TGTGCCAGCACCTTAACCGGGACAGGGGGGAGTTCACCCCTCCACTTT. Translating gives CASTLTGTGGSSPLHF.

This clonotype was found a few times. The CDR3 loop reads CSAPGQGHPNYGYTF. The CDR3, as DNA: TGCAGTGCCCCGGGACAGGGGCACCCTAACTATGGCTACACCTTC. The chain uses TRBV20-1 and TRBJ1-2; 10 nucleotides agree with TRBD1. The CDR3 covers 15 residues. V shed 6 bases and J 0 bases; nucleotides not matched to a gene: 7. Germline values: CDR1 DFQATT, CDR2 SNEGSKA (reference sequence).

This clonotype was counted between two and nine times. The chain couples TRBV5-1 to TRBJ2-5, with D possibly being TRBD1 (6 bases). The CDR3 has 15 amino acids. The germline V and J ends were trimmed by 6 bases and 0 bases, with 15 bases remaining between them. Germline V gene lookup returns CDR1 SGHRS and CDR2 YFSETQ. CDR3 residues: CASKWGLVYQETQYF. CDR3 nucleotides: TGCGCCAGCAAGTGGGGGCTAGTGTACCAAGAGACCCAGTACTTC. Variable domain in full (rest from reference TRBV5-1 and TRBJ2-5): KAGVTQTPRYLIKTRGQQVTLSCSPISGHRSVSWYQQTPGQGLQFLFEYFSETQRNKGNFPGRFSGRQFSNSRSEMNVSTLELGDSALYLCASKWGLVYQETQYFGPGTRLLVL.

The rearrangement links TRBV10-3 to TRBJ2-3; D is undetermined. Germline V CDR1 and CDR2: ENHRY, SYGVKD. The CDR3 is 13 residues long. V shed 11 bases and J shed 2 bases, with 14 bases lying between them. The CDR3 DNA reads TGTGCCGTCGCTTTAAGGCTCACAGATACGCAGTATTTT. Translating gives CAVALRLTDTQYF.

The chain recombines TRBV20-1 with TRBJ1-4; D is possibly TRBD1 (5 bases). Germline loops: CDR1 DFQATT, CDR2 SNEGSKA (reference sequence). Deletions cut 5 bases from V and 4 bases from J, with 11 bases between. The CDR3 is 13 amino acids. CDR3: CSAHDSYNEKLFF. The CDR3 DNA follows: TGCAGTGCTCACGACAGCTATAATGAAAAACTGTTTTTT.

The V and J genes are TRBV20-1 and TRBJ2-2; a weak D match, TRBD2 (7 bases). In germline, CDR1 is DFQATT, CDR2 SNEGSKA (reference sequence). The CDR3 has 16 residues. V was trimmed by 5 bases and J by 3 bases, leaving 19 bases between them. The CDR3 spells CSAQAFGGLYTGELFF. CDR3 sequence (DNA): TGCAGTGCTCAGGCGTTCGGGGGGCTTTACACCGGGGAGCTGTTTTTT.

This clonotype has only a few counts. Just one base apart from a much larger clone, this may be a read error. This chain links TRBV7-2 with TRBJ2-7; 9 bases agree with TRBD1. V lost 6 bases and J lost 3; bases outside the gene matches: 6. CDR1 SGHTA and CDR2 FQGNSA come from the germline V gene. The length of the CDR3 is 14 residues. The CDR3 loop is CASRGTGGVYEQYF. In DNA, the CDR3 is TGTGCCAGCAGAGGTACAGGGGGCGTCTACGAGCAGTACTTC.

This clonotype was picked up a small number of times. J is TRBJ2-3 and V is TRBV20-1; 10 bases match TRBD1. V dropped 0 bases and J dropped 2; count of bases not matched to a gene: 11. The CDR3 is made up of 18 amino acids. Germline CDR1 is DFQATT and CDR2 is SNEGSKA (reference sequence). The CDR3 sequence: CSARDDRTGGALTDTQYF. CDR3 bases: TGCAGTGCTAGAGATGACCGGACAGGGGGTGCACTCACAGATACGCAGTATTTT.

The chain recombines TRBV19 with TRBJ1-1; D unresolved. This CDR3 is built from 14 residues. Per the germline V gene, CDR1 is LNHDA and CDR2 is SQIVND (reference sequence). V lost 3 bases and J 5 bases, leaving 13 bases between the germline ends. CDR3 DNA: TGTGCCAGTAGTATGGGATCCGGGATGACTGAAGCTTTCTTT. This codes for CASSMGSGMTEAFF.

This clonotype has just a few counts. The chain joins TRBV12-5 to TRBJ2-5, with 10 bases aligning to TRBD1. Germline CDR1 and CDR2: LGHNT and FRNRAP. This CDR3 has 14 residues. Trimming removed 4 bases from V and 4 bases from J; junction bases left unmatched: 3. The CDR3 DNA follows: TGTGCTAGTGGTTGGACAGGGGGTGGAGAGACCCAGTACTTC. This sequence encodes CASGWTGGGETQYF.

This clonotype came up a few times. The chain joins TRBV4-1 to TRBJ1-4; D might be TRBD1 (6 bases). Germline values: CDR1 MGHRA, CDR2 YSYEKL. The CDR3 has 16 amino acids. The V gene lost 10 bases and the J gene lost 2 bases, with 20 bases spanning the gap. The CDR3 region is CATSRGAANTNEKLFF. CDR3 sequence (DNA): TGCGCCACATCCCGGGGGGCGGCTAACACTAATGAAAAACTGTTTTTT.

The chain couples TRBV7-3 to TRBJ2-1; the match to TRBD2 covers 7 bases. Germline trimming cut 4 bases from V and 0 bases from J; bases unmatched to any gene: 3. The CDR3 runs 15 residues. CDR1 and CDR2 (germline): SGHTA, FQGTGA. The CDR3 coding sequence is TGTGCCAGCAGCTCTGGACTAGGCTCCTACAATGAGCAGTTCTTC. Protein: CASSSGLGSYNEQFF.

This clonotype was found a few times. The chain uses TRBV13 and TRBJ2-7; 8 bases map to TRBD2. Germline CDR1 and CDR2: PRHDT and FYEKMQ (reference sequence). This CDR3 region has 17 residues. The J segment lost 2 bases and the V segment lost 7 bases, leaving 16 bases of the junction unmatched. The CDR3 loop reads CASTYTRRLGGAYEQYF. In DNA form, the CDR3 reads TGTGCCAGCACCTACACCCGTAGGCTCGGGGGGGCCTACGAGCAGTACTTC. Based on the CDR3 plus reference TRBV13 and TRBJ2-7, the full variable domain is AAGVIQSPRHLIKEKRETATLKCYPIPRHDTVYWYQQGPGQDPQFLISFYEKMQSDKGSIPDRFSAQQFSDYHSELNMSSLELGDSALYFCASTYTRRLGGAYEQYFGPGTRLTVT.

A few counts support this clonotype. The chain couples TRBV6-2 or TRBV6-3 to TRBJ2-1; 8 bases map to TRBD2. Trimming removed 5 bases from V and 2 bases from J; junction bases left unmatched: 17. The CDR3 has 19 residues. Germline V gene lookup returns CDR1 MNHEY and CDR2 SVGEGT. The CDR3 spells CASSAFGSGEAVPYNEQFF. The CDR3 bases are TGTGCCAGCAGTGCCTTTGGTAGCGGGGAGGCGGTTCCCTACAATGAGCAGTTCTTC.

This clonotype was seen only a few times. CDR3 loop: CASSQPFSYEQYF. In DNA form, the CDR3 reads TGTGCCAGCAGCCAACCTTTCTCCTACGAGCAGTACTTC. The V call is TRBV3-1, the J call TRBJ2-7, with unresolved D. Germline V lookup: CDR1 LGHDT, CDR2 YNNKEL (reference sequence). V lost 2 bases, J lost 0 bases, and 5 bases lay in between. This CDR3 is 13 amino acids long.